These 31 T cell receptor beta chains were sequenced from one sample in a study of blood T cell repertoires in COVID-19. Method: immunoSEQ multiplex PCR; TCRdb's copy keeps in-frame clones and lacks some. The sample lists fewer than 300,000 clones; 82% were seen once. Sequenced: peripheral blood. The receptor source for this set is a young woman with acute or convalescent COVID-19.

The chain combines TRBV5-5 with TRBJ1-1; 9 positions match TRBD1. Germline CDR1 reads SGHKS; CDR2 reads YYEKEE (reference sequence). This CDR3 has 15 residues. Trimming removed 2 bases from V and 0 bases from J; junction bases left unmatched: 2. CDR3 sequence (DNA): TGTGCCAGCAGCTTCCGGACAGGGGTGAACACTGAAGCTTTCTTT. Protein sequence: CASSFRTGVNTEAFF.

CDR3 region: CASSKERGSGLKPLHF. CDR3 coding DNA: TGTGCCAGCAGCAAAGAGAGGGGGAGCGGCTTGAAACCCCTCCACTTT. The chain carries TRBV21-1 and TRBJ1-6; TRBD1 reflects the table's D call only, with no check against the DNA. TRBV21-1 is termed a pseudogene. This CDR3 spans 16 amino acids.

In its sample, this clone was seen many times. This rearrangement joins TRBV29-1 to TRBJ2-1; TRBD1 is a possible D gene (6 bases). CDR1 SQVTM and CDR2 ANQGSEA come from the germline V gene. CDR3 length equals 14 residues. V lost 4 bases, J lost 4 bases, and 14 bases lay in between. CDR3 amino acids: CSVVVSGVYNEQFF. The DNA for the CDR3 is TGCAGCGTTGTCGTCTCAGGGGTTTACAATGAGCAGTTCTTC.

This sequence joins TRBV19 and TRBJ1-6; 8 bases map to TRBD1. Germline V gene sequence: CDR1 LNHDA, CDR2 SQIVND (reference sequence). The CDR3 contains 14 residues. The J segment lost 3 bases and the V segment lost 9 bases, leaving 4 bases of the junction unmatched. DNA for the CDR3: TGTGCCAGGGCGGACAGGGACTATAATTCACCCCTCCACTTT. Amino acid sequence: CARADRDYNSPLHF. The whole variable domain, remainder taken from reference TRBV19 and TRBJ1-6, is DGGITQSPKYLFRKEGQNVTLSCEQNLNHDAMYWYRQDPGQGLRLIYYSQIVNDFQKGDIAEGYSVSREKKESFPLTVTSAQKNPTAFYLCARADRDYNSPLHFGNGTRLTVT.

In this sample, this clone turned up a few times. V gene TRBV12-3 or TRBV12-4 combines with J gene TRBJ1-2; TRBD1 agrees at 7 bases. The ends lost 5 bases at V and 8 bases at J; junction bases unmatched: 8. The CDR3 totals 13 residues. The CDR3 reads CASSQQGFWGYTF. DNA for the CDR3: TGTGCCAGCAGTCAACAGGGGTTTTGGGGCTACACCTTC.

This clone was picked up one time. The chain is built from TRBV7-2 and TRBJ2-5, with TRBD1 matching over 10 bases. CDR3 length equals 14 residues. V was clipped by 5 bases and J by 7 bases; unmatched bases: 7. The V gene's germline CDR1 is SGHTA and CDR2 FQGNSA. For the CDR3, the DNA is TGTGCCAGCAGCCCGACGGGACAGGGGAGGACCCAGTACTTC. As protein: CASSPTGQGRTQYF.

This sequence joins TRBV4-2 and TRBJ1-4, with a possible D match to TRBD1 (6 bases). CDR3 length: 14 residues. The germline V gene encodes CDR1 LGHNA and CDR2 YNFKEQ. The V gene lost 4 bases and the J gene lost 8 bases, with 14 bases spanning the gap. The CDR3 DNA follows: TGTGCCAGCAGCCCCAGGGCAGGGGACGAAAAACTGTTTTTT. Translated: CASSPRAGDEKLFF.

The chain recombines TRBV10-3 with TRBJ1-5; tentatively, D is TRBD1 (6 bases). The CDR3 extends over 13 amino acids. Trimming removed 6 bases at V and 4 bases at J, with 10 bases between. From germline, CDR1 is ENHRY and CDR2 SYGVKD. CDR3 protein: CAIRRTENQPQHF. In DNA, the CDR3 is TGTGCCATCAGGAGGACAGAGAATCAGCCCCAGCATTTT.

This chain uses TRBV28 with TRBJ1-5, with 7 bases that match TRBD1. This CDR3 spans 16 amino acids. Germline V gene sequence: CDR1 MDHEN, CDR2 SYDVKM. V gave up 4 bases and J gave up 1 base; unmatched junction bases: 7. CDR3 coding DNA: TGTGCCAGCAGTTCAGGCGCGGGACAGAGCAATCAGCCCCAGCATTTT. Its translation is CASSSGAGQSNQPQHF.

For the CDR3, the DNA is TGTGCCAGCAGTTACCAGCAGGTGCCTAACTATGGCTACACCTTC. Translated: CASSYQQVPNYGYTF. The rearrangement joins TRBV6-2 or TRBV6-3 to TRBJ1-2; D remains unclear. The CDR3 contains 15 residues. Trimming removed 2 bases from V and 0 bases from J, with 10 bases in between. Germline CDR1 and CDR2: MNHEY and SVGEGT.

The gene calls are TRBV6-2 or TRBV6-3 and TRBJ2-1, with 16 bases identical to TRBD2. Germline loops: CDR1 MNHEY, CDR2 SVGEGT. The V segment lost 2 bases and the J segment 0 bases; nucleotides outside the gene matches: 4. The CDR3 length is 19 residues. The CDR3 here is CASSYAGLAGGISYNEQFF. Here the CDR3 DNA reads TGTGCCAGCAGTTACGCGGGACTAGCGGGAGGGATCTCCTACAATGAGCAGTTCTTC.

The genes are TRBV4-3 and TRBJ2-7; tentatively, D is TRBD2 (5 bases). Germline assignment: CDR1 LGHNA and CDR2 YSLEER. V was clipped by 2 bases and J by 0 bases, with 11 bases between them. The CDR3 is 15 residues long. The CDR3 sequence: CASSQSGSGSYEQYF. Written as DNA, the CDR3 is TGCGCCAGCAGCCAAAGTGGGAGCGGCTCCTACGAGCAGTACTTC.

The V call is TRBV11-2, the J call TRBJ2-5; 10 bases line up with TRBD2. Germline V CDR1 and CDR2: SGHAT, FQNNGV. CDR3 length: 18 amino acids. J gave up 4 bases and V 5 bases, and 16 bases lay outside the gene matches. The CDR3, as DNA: TGTGCCAGCAGCCCAGGGTCTAGCGGGAGAGGTGGGGGAGAGACCCAGTACTTC. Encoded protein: CASSPGSSGRGGGETQYF.

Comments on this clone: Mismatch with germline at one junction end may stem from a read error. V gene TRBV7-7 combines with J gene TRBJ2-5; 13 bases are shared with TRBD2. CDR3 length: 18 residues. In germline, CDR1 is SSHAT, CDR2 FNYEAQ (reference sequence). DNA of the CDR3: TGTGCTAGCAGCTTAGCAACAGGACTAGCGGGAGTAGGAGAGACCCAGTACTTC. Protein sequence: CASSLATGLAGVGETQYF.

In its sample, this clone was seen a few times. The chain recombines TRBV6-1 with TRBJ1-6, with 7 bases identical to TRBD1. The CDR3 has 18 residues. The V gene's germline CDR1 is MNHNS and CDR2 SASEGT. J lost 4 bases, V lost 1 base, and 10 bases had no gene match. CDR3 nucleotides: TGTGCCAGCAGTGAAGGCTGGGACAGTGGAGATTATAATTCACCCCTCCACTTT. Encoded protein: CASSEGWDSGDYNSPLHF.

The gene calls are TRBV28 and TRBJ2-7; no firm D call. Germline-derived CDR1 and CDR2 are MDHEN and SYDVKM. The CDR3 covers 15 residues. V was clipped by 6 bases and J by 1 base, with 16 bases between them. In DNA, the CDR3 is TGTGCCAGCAGCCCTGTGGTGGTCGGGTCCTACGAGCAGTACTTC. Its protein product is CASSPVVVGSYEQYF.

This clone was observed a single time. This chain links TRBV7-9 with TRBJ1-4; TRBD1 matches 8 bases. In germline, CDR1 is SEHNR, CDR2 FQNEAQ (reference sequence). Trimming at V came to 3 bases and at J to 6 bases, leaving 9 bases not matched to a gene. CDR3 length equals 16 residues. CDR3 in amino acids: CASSFSRGLSDEKLFF. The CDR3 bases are TGTGCCAGCAGCTTTTCCAGGGGGCTATCGGATGAAAAACTGTTTTTT.

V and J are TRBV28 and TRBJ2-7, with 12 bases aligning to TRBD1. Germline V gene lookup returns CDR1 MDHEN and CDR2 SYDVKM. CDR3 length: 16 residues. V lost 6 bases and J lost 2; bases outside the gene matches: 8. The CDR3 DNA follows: TGTGCCAGCAGCAGCCCCGGGACAGGGGGCACCTACGAGCAGTACTTC. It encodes CASSSPGTGGTYEQYF.

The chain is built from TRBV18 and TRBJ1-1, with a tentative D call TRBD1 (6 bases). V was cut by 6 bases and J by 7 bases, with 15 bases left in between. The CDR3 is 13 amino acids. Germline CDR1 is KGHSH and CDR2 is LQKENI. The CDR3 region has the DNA TGTGCCAGCTCCCCTAGACAGGTTAATGAAGCTTTCTTT. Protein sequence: CASSPRQVNEAFF.

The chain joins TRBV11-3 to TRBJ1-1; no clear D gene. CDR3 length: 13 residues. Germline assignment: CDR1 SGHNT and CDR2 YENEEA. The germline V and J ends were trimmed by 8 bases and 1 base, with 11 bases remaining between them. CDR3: CASSRGRNTEAFF. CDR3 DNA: TGTGCCAGCTCCCGCGGGAGGAACACTGAAGCTTTCTTT.

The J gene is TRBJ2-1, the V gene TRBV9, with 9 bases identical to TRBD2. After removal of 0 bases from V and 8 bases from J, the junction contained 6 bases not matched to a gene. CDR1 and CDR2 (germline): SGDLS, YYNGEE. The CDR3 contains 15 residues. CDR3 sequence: CASSVGTAGGDEQFF. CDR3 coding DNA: TGTGCCAGCAGCGTAGGAACGGCGGGAGGGGATGAGCAGTTCTTC.

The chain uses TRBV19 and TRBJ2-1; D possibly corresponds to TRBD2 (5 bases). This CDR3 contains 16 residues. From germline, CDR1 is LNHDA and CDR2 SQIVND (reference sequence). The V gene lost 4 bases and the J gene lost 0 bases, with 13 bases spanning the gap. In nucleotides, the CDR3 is TGTGCCAGTAGTAGAAATCCGGGAACCTCCTACAATGAGCAGTTCTTC. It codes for CASSRNPGTSYNEQFF.

The CDR3 reads CASSQDKGGRDRVGNEQFF. DNA for the CDR3: TGTGCCAGCAGCCAAGATAAGGGGGGAAGGGACAGGGTGGGCAATGAGCAGTTCTTC. The chain combines TRBV3-1 (or the pseudogene TRBV3-2) with TRBJ2-1; 9 nucleotides align to TRBD1. Germline-derived CDR1 and CDR2 are LGHDT and YNNKEL (reference sequence). J lost 6 bases, V lost 0 bases, and 15 bases had no gene match. This CDR3 is built from 19 residues.

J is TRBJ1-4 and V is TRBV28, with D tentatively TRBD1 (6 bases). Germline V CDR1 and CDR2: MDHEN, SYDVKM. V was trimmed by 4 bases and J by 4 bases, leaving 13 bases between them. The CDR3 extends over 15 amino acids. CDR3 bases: TGTGCCAGCAGTTCGACTACAGGGTATAATGAAAAACTGTTTTTT. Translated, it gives CASSSTTGYNEKLFF.

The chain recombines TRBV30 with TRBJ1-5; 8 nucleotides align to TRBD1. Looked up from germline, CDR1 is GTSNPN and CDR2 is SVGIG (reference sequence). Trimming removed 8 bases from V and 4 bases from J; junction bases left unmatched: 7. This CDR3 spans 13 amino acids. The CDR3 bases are TGTGCCGCCCAGACAGGGGTAAATCAGCCCCAGCATTTT. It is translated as CAAQTGVNQPQHF. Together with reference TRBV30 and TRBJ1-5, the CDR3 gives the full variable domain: SQTIHQWPATLVQPVGSPLSLECTVEGTSNPNLYWYRQAAGRGLQLLFYSVGIGQISSEVPQNLSASRPQDRQFILSSKKLLLSDSGFYLCAAQTGVNQPQHFGDGTRLSIL.

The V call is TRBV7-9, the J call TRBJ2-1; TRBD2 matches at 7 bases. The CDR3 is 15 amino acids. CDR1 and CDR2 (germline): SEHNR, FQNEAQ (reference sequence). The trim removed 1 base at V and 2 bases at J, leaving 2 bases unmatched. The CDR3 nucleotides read TGTGCCAGCAGCTTAGGCGGGAGTGCCTACAATGAGCAGTTCTTC. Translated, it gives CASSLGGSAYNEQFF.

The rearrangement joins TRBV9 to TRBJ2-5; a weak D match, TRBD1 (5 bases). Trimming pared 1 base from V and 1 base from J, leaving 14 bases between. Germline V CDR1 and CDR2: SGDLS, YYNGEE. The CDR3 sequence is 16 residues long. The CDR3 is CASSVRAQAGQETQYF. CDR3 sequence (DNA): TGTGCCAGCAGCGTAAGGGCACAGGCAGGCCAAGAGACCCAGTACTTC.

The CDR3: CASSLDQGYTEAFF. The CDR3 DNA reads TGTGCCAGCAGCTTAGATCAGGGTTACACTGAAGCTTTCTTT. The chain joins TRBV11-2 to TRBJ1-1, with D tentatively TRBD1 (5 bases). V was trimmed by 0 bases and J by 3 bases, leaving 8 bases between them. Per the germline V gene, CDR1 is SGHAT and CDR2 is FQNNGV. CDR3 length: 14 amino acids.

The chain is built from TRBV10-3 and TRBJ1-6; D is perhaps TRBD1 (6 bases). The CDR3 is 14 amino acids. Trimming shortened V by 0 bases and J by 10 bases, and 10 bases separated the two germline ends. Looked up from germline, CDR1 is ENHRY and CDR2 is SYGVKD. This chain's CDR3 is CAISESGQGSPLHF. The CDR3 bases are TGTGCCATCAGTGAGTCGGGTCAGGGGTCACCCCTCCACTTT.

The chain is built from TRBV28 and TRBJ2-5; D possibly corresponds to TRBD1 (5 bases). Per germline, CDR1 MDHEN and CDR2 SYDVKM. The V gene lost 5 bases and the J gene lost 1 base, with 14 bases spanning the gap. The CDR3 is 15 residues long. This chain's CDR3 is CASSIQGFSQETQYF. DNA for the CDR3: TGTGCCAGCAGTATTCAGGGTTTCTCCCAAGAGACCCAGTACTTC.

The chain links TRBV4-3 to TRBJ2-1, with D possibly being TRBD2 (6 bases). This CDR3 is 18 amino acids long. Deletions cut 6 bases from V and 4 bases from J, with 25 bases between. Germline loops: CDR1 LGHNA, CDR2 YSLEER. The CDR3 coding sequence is TGCGCCAGCAGACGTTACACCGGAGGGGAAAGCGGTTACAATGAGCAGTTCTTC. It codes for CASRRYTGGESGYNEQFF.